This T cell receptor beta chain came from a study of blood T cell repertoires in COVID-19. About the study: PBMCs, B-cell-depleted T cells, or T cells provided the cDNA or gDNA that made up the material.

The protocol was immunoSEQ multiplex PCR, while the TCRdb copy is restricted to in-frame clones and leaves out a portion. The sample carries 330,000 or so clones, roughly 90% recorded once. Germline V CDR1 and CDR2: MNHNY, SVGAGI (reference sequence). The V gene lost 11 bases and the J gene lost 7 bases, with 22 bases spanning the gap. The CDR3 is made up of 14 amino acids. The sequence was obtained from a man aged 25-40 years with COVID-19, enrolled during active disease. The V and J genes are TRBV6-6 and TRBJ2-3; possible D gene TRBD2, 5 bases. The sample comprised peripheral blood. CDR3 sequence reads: CACLPGTLGNTQYF. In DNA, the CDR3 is TGTGCCTGCTTACCGGGAACCCTCGGAAATACGCAGTATTTT.